One sample yielded the 14 T cell receptor beta chains listed below, sequenced in a study of cytomegalovirus exposure and HLA in healthy donors. PCR amplification relied on 60 Vbeta primers (plus 13 Jbeta primers). Assay used: immunoSEQ multiplex PCR; TCRdb lists only in-frame clones, some missing. Of 130,000 or so clones in the sample, over 70% were seen once. The sequencing input was PBMCs. The receptors were sampled from a woman aged 18 to 35 in good health and CMV-seronegative.

The chain is built from TRBV9 and TRBJ2-3; 8 nucleotides agree with TRBD2. Germline trimming cut 6 bases from V and 0 bases from J; bases unmatched to any gene: 6. CDR1 is SGDLS and CDR2 is YYNGEE in the germline V gene. CDR3 length equals 15 residues. The CDR3 protein is CASTPSGSSTDTQYF. CDR3 in DNA: TGTGCCAGCACCCCAAGCGGGAGCAGCACAGATACGCAGTATTTT.

The chain has TRBV7-9 and TRBJ2-2, with D perhaps TRBD1 (5 bases). CDR1 is SEHNR and CDR2 is FQNEAQ in the germline V gene (reference sequence). CDR3 length: 15 residues. The germline V and J ends were trimmed by 1 base and 1 base, with 7 bases remaining between them. Written as DNA, the CDR3 is TGTGCCAGCAGCTTAGGCCAGGGGAACACCGGGGAGCTGTTTTTT. Its protein product is CASSLGQGNTGELFF.

V and J are TRBV27 and TRBJ2-1; TRBD1 might be the D (5 bases). There are 15 residues in the CDR3. Germline loops: CDR1 MNHEY, CDR2 SMNVEV (reference sequence). V lost 3 bases and J 1 base, leaving 10 bases between the germline ends. CDR3 nucleotides: TGTGCCAGCAGTTTTAGGGGCGTGTCCTACAATGAGCAGTTCTTC. Its translation: CASSFRGVSYNEQFF.

This clone was detected a few times. This sequence joins TRBV15 and TRBJ1-2, with D possibly being TRBD1 (5 bases). The V end was cut by 1 base, the J end by 8 bases, with 11 bases between. Germline V CDR1 and CDR2: LNHNV, YYDKDF (reference sequence). The CDR3 has 13 amino acids. CDR3 bases: TGTGCCACCAGCAGAGGAGAGGCAGGGGGCTACACCTTC. Translation gives CATSRGEAGGYTF.

This CDR3 reads CASSVGQGGSGKLFF. In DNA, the CDR3 is TGCGCCAGCAGCGTGGGACAGGGGGGTTCGGGAAAACTGTTTTTT. V usage is TRBV5-1 and J usage is TRBJ1-4; 11 nucleotides align to TRBD1. In germline, CDR1 is SGHRS, CDR2 YFSETQ. V was clipped by 4 bases and J by 10 bases; unmatched bases: 9. The length of the CDR3 is 15 residues.

This rearrangement joins TRBV11-2 to TRBJ1-4; tentatively, D is TRBD1 (5 bases). The germline V gene encodes CDR1 SGHAT and CDR2 FQNNGV. This CDR3 contains 17 residues. The V gene lost 2 bases and the J gene lost 8 bases, with 21 bases spanning the gap. CDR3 loop: CASSLSGQSYTGEKLFF. CDR3 coding DNA: TGTGCCAGCAGCTTAAGCGGGCAAAGCTATACAGGAGAAAAACTGTTTTTT.

V usage is TRBV6-4 and J usage is TRBJ1-5, with no clear D. The CDR3 spans 13 residues. V was clipped by 1 base and J by 7 bases, with 8 bases between them. Germline CDR1 MRHNA, CDR2 SNTAGT. Written as DNA, the CDR3 is TGTGCCAGCAGTGACTACACGGGGCAGCCCCAGCATTTT. Its protein product is CASSDYTGQPQHF.

J is TRBJ2-1 and V is TRBV19, with no clear D. In germline, CDR1 is LNHDA, CDR2 SQIVND (reference sequence). The V and J ends lost 5 bases and 5 bases respectively, with 10 bases between them. The CDR3 length is 13 residues. CDR3 nucleotides: TGTGCCAGTAGTCTCGCGGTGGACAATGAGCAGTTCTTC. As protein: CASSLAVDNEQFF.

V is TRBV18 and J is TRBJ1-5; TRBD1 aligns across 11 bases. Germline V lookup: CDR1 KGHSH, CDR2 LQKENI. The CDR3 spans 19 residues. Trimming cost V 1 base and J 4 bases; bases outside gene matches: 12. CDR3 sequence: CASSPRAGTGGIPNQPQHF. The CDR3 DNA follows: TGTGCCAGCTCACCACGTGCTGGGACAGGGGGAATCCCTAATCAGCCCCAGCATTTT. The variable domain in full, completed from reference TRBV18 and TRBJ1-5, reads NAGVMQNPRHLVRRRGQEARLRCSPMKGHSHVYWYRQLPEEGLKFMVYLQKENIIDESGMPKERFSAEFPKEGPSILRIQQVVRGDSAAYFCASSPRAGTGGIPNQPQHFGDGTRLSIL.

The V gene is TRBV5-6, the J gene TRBJ1-1; 9 bases match TRBD1. V was pared by 6 bases and J by 3 bases, with 15 bases of the junction left unmatched. This CDR3 spans 17 amino acids. Per the germline V gene, CDR1 is SGHDT and CDR2 is YYEEEE. CDR3 in amino acids: CASTTGTGSLGDTEAFF. The CDR3 DNA reads TGTGCCAGCACAACCGGGACAGGGAGCCTTGGAGACACTGAAGCTTTCTTT.

The V call is TRBV4-1, the J call TRBJ2-2; 11 nucleotides agree with TRBD2. Germline V gene sequence: CDR1 MGHRA, CDR2 YSYEKL. V shed 4 bases and J 5 bases; nucleotides not matched to a gene: 9. The CDR3 has 17 residues. CDR3 bases: TGCGCCAGCAGCCCCCTCGGGGTAGCGGGAGGGACCGGGGAGCTGTTTTTT. This translates into CASSPLGVAGGTGELFF.

The rearrangement links TRBV30 to TRBJ2-7; TRBD1 matches at 7 bases. Germline V CDR1 and CDR2: GTSNPN, SVGIG (reference sequence). V trimming: 1 base; J trimming: 4 bases; junction bases outside the gene matches: 1. This CDR3 contains 12 residues. For the CDR3, the DNA is TGTGCCTGGAGTGAGACAGGGTACGAGCAGTACTTC. It specifies CAWSETGYEQYF.

In this sample, this clone turned up once. This chain connects TRBV14 to TRBJ2-1; TRBD2 agrees at 8 bases. The V gene's germline CDR1 is SGHDN and CDR2 FVKESK. CDR3 size: 15 residues. Trimming at V came to 1 base and at J to 6 bases, leaving 5 bases not matched to a gene. CDR3 nucleotide sequence: TGTGCCAGCAGCCAAGGAGGACTAGCCGTCAATGAGCAGTTCTTC. It yields the protein CASSQGGLAVNEQFF.

This clone has only one observation. The chain joins TRBV21-1 to TRBJ1-2; the table gives TRBD1 as D, unverified against the DNA. TRBV21-1 is a recognized pseudogene. This CDR3 contains 15 residues. CDR3 amino acids: CASSSPGQVNYGYTF. CDR3 nucleotide sequence: TGTGCCAGCAGCTCTCCGGGACAGGTAAACTATGGCTACACCTTC.